This T cell receptor beta chain emerged from a study of human T cells and chemical hapten exposure. As for time point: patch test 3, about 24 weeks after DPC sensitization. Treatment denoted: therapeutic diphenylcyclopropenone sensitization with weekly scalp DPC. Via MiXCR, TCRdb re-called the RACE reads, giving one row per CDR3 protein. The sample consists of roughly 200,000 distinct CDR3 sequences, around a quarter of them appearing once. This CDR3 region has 11 residues. CDR1 and CDR2 from the germline V gene are MNHEY and SVGEGT. The V end lost 7 bases, the J end lost 7 bases, and 11 bases lay between the germline ends.

This TCR derives from a woman aged 40 to 50 with alopecia areata. Some clones in this sample may be carry-over from other donors' samples. Here the sequenced sample was whole blood, taken in connection with sensitization to the hapten diphenylcyclopropenone (DPC). The rearrangement joins TRBV6-2 or TRBV6-3 to TRBJ2-7; D unresolved. The CDR3 nucleotides are TGTGCCAGCACCCATCTTACAGAGCAGTACTTC. Translated, it gives CASTHLTEQYF.